This T cell receptor (beta chain) was documented in a study of T-cell reconstitution after alpha-beta-depleted transplantation in children. CDR1 KGHSH and CDR2 LQKENI come from the germline V gene. The CDR3 runs 15 residues. V lost 2 bases to trimming and J lost 0 bases, with 10 bases between them. Preparation of the TCRbeta library used unique molecular identifiers. TCRdb independently ran MiXCR on the PCR reads; one entry per CDR3 protein. Of 500,000 to 600,000 distinct CDR3 sequences listed, about 33% are singletons. Source: PBMCs from the stem cell graft donor, taken from the stem cell graft. The receptor comes from a human donor who donated a stem cell graft to a child with aplastic anemia. The chain uses TRBV18 and TRBJ2-5; D is unclear. As DNA, the CDR3 is TGTGCCAGCTCACCAAGGCAGGCTTACCAAGAGACCCAGTACTTC. Protein: CASSPRQAYQETQYF. Complete variable domain (other parts from reference TRBV18 and TRBJ2-5): NAGVMQNPRHLVRRRGQEARLRCSPMKGHSHVYWYRQLPEEGLKFMVYLQKENIIDESGMPKERFSAEFPKEGPSILRIQQVVRGDSAAYFCASSPRQAYQETQYFGPGTRLLVL.